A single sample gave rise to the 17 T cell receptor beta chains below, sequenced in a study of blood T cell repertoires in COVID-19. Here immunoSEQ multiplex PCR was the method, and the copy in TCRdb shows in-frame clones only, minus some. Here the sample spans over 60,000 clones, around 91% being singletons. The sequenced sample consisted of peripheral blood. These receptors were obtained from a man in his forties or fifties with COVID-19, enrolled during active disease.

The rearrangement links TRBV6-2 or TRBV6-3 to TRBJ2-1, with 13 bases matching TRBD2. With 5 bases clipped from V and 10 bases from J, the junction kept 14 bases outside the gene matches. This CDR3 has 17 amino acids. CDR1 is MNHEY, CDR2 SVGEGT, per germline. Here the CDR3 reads CASSRVRRTSGSGEQFF. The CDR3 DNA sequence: TGTGCCAGCAGTAGAGTCCGGAGGACTAGCGGGAGTGGAGAGCAGTTCTTC.

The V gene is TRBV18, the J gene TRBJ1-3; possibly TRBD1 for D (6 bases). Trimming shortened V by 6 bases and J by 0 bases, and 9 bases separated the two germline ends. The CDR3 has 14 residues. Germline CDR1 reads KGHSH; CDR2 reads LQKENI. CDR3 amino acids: CASSWDISGNTIYF. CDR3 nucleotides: TGTGCCAGCTCGTGGGACATCTCTGGAAACACCATATATTTT.

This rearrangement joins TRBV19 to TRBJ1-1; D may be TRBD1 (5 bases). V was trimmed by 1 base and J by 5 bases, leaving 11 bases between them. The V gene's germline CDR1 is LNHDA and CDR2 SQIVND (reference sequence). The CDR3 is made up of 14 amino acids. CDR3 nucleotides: TGTGCCAGTAGTATAGCTGGAGGGGATACTGAAGCTTTCTTT. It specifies CASSIAGGDTEAFF.

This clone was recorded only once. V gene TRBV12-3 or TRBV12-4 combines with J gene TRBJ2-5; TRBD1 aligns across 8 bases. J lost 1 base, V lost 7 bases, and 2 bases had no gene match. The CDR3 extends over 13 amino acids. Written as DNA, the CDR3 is TGTGCCAGCACCCAGGGGGCCCAAGAGACCCAGTACTTC. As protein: CASTQGAQETQYF.

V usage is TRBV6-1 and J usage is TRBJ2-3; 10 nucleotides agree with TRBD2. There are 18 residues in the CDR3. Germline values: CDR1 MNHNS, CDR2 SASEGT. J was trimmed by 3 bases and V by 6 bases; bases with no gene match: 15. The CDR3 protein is CASSERLIAGGLTDTQYF. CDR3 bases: TGTGCCAGCAGCGAAAGGCTAATAGCGGGAGGCCTTACAGATACGCAGTATTTT.

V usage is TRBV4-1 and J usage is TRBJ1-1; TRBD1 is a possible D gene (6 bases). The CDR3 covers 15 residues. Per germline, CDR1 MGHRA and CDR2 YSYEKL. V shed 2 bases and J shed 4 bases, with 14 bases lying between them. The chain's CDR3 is CASSQPTRGTTEAFF. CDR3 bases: TGCGCCAGCAGCCAACCCACTAGGGGGACCACTGAAGCTTTCTTT.

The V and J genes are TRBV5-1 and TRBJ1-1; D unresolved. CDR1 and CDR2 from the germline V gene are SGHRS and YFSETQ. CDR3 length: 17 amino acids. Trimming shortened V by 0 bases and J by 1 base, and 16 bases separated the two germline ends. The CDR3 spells CASSLGSIRVGNTEAFF. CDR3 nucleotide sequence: TGCGCCAGCAGCTTGGGGTCCATCCGGGTAGGGAACACTGAAGCTTTCTTT. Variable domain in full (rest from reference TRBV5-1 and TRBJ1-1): KAGVTQTPRYLIKTRGQQVTLSCSPISGHRSVSWYQQTPGQGLQFLFEYFSETQRNKGNFPGRFSGRQFSNSRSEMNVSTLELGDSALYLCASSLGSIRVGNTEAFFGQGTRLTVV.

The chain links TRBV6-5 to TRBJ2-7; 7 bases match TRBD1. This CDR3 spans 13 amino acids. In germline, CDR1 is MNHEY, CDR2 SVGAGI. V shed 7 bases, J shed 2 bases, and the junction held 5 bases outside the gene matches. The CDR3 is CASTPGTAYEQYF. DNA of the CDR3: TGTGCCAGCACCCCCGGGACAGCCTACGAGCAGTACTTC.

CDR3 sequence reads: CSVLTAMNTEAFF. The CDR3 bases are TGCAGCGTCCTGACAGCCATGAACACTGAAGCTTTCTTT. The chain recombines TRBV29-1 with TRBJ1-1; a possible D gene is TRBD1 (5 bases). Germline CDR1 SQVTM, CDR2 ANQGSEA. Trimming cost V 6 bases and J 0 bases, with 11 bases left between them. There are 13 residues in the CDR3.

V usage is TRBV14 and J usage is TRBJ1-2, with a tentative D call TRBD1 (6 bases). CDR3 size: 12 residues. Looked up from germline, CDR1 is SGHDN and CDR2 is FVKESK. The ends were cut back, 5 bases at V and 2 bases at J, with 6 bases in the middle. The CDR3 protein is CASSGQNYGYTF. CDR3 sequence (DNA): TGTGCCAGCAGCGGACAGAACTATGGCTACACCTTC.

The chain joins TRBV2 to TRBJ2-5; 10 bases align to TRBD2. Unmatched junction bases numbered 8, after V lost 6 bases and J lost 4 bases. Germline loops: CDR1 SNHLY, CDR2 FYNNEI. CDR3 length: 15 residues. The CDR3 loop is CASSWSSGSGETQYF. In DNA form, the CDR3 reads TGTGCCAGCAGCTGGTCTAGCGGGAGTGGAGAGACCCAGTACTTC.

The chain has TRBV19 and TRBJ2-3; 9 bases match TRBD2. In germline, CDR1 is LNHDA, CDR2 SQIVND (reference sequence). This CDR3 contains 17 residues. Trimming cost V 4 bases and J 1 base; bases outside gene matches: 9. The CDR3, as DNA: TGTGCCAGTAGTAAGAGACTAGCGGCGGATGGCACAGATACGCAGTATTTT. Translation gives CASSKRLAADGTDTQYF.

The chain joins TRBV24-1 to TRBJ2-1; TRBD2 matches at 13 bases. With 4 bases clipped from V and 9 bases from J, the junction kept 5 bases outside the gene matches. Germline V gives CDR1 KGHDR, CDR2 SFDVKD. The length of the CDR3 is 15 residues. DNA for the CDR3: TGTGCCACCAGTGACTGGACTAGCGGGAGTGGTGAGCAGTTCTTC. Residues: CATSDWTSGSGEQFF.

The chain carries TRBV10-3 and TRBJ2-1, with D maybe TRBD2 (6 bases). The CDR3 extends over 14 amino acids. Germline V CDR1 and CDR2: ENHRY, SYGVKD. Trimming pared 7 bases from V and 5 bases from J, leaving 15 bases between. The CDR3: CAITGSGQNNEQFF. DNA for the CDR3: TGTGCCATCACTGGGAGCGGGCAAAACAATGAGCAGTTCTTC.

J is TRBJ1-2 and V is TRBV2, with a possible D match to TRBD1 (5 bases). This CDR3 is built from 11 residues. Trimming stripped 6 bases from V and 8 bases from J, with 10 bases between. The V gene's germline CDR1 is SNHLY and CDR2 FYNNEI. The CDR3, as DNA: TGTGCCAGCAGATTGGGGGGAGGCTACACCTTC. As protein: CASRLGGGYTF.

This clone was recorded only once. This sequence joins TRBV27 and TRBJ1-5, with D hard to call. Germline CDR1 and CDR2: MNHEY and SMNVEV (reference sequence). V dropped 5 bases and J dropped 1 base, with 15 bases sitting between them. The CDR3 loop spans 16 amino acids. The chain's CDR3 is CASSPSYGWSNQPQHF. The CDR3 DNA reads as TGTGCCAGCAGTCCCTCCTACGGGTGGAGCAATCAGCCCCAGCATTTT.

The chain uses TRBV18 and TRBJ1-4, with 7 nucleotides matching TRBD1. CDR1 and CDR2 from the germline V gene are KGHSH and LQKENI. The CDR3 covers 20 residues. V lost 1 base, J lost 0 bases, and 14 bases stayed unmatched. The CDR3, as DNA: TGTGCCAGCTCACCACGCGCGTTAGGGGGCAACACCGCAACTAATGAAAAACTGTTTTTT. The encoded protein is CASSPRALGGNTATNEKLFF.